Many counts were recorded for the clone carrying this T cell receptor beta chain. Ophthalmopathy not arising within 18 months of follow-up defined hyperthyroidism as stable. PBMCs had their origin in fresh peripheral blood (more than 9.5 ml). Germline V gene sequence: CDR1 MDHEN, CDR2 SYDVKM. There are 14 residues in the CDR3. V dropped 7 bases and J dropped 3 bases, with 16 bases sitting between them. This entry is derived from a study of Graves' ophthalmopathy and Graves' hyperthyroidism. Study overall: Peripheral blood was gathered at first diagnosis, ahead of any treatment whatsoever.

The authors amplified TCR beta CDR3 regions, and they did so from RNA transcripts for repertoire sequencing. The library came from an HTBI-primed first-round RT-PCR and a second-round multiplex PCR. Using its own MiXCR run on the multiplex PCR reads, TCRdb lists one record per CDR3 protein. The sample lists about 420,000 distinct CDR3 sequences; around 21% were seen once. The rearrangement uses TRBV28 and TRBJ2-7, with unresolved D. The TCR was taken from a woman aged 18-29 years with stable Graves' hyperthyroidism. Sequencing input: peripheral blood. The CDR3, as DNA: TGTGCCAGCATCCAAGGAAGACAAATCTACGAGCAGTACTTC. This translates into CASIQGRQIYEQYF.